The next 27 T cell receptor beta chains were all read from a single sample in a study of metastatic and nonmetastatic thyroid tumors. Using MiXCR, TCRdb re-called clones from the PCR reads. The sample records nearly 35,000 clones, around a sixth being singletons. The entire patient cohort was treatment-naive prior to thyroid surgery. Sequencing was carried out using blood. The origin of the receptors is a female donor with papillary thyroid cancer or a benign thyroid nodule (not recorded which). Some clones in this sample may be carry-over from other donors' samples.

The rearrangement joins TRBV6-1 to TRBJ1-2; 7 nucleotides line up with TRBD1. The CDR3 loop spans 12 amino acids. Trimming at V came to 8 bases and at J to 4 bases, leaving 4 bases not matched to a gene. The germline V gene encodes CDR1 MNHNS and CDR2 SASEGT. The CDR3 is CASERTGYGYTF. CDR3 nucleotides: TGTGCCAGCGAAAGGACAGGCTATGGCTACACCTTC.

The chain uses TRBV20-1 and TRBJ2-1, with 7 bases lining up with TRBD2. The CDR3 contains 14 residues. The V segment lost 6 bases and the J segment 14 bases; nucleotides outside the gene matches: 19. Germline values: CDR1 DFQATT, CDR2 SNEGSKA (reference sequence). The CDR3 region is CSAGRVGTTGWKFF. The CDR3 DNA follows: TGCAGTGCCGGAAGGGTCGGGACTACCGGGTGGAAGTTCTTC.

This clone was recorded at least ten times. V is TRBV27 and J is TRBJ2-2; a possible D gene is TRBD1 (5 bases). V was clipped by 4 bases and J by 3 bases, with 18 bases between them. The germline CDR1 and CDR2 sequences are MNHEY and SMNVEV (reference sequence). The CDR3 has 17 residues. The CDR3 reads CASSSPLRGDDTGELFF. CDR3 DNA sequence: TGTGCCAGCAGTTCCCCCCTTAGGGGCGATGACACCGGGGAGCTGTTTTTT.

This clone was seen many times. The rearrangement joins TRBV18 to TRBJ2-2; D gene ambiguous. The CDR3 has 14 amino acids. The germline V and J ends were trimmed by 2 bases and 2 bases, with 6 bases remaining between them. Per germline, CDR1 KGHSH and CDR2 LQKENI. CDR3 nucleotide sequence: TGTGCCAGCTCACCAAACCATAACACCGGGGAGCTGTTTTTT. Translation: CASSPNHNTGELFF.

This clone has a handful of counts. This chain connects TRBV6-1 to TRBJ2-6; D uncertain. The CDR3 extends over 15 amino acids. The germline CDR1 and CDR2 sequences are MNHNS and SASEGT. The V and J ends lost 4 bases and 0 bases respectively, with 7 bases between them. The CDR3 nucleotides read TGTGCCAGCAGTGGCCATCGCTCTGGGGCCAACGTCCTGACTTTC. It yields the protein CASSGHRSGANVLTF.

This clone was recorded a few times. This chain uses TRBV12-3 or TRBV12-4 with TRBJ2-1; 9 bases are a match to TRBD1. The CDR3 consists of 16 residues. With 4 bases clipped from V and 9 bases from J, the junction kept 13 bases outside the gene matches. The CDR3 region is CASSWGWTGDIGEQFF. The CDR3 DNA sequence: TGTGCCAGCAGTTGGGGGTGGACAGGGGATATTGGTGAGCAGTTCTTC.

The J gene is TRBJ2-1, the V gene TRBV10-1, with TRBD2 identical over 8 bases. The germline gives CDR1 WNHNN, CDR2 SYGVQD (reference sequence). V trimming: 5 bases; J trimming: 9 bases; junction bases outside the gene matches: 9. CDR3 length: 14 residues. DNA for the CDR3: TGCGCCAGCAGTTCCAGCGGGAGTGCCGGTGAGCAGTTCTTC. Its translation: CASSSSGSAGEQFF.

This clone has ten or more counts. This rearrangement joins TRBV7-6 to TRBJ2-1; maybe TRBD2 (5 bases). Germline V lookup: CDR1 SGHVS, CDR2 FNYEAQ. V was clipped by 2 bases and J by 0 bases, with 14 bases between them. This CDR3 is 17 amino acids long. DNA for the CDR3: TGTGCCAGCAGCTTAATATACGAGCGGAACTCCTACAATGAGCAGTTCTTC. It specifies CASSLIYERNSYNEQFF.

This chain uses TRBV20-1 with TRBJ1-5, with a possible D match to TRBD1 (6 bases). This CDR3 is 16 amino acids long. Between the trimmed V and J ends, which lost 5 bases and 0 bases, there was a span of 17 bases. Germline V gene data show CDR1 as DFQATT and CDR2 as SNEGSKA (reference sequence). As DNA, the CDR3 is TGCAGTGCTCCGCTGGGCAGGGGTAATAGCAATCAGCCCCAGCATTTT. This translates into CSAPLGRGNSNQPQHF.

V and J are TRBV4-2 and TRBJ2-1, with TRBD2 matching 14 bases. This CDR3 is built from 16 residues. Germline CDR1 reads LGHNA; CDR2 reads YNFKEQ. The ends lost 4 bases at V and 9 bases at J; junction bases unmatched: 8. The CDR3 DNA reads TGTGCCAGCAGCCTCGGACTAGCGGGAGGTTACGGTGAGCAGTTCTTC. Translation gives CASSLGLAGGYGEQFF.

The CDR3 loop reads CSADSPLNSFGGEQYF. The CDR3 nucleotides are TGCAGTGCTGACTCTCCCTTAAACAGTTTCGGTGGCGAGCAGTACTTC. The chain links TRBV20-1 to TRBJ2-7; D uncertain. Germline V gives CDR1 DFQATT, CDR2 SNEGSKA (reference sequence). The CDR3 loop spans 16 amino acids. Trimming took 5 bases from V and 6 from J, leaving 26 bases between them.

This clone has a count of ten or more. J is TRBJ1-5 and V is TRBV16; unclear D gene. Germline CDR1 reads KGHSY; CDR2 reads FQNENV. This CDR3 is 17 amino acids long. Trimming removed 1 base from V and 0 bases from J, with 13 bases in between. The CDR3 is CASSQFNPAYSNQPQHF. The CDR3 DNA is TGTGCCAGCAGCCAATTTAACCCAGCCTATAGCAATCAGCCCCAGCATTTT.

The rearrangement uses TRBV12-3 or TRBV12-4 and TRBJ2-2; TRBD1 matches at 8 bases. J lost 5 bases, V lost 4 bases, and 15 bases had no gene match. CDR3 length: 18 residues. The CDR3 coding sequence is TGTGCCAGCAGTTCATACGACAGGGGCTTCGGTCCTACCGGGGAGCTGTTTTTT. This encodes CASSSYDRGFGPTGELFF.

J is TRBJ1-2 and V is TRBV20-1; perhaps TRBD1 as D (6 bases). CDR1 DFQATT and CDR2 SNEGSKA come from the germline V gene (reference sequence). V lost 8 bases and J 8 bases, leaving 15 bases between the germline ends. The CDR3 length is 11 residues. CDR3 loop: CSKNTGRGYTF. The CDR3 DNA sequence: TGCAGTAAAAATACAGGGAGGGGCTACACCTTC.

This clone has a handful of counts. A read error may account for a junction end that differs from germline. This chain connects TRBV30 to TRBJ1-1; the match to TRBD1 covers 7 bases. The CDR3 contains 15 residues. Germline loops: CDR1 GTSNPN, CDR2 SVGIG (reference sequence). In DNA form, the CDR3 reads TGTGCCTGGAGGCAAGTGACAGGGAGGGCGACTGAATCTTTCTTT. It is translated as CAWRQVTGRATESFF. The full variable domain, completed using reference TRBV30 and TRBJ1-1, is SQTIHQWPATLVQPVGSPLSLECTVEGTSNPNLYWYRQAAGRGLQLLFYSVGIGQISSEVPQNLSASRPQDRQFILSSKKLLLSDSGFYLCAWRQVTGRATESFFGQGTRLTVV.

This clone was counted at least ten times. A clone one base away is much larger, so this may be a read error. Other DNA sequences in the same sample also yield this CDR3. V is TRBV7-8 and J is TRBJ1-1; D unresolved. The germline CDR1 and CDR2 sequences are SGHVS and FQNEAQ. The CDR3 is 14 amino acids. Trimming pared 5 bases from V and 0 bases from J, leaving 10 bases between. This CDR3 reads CASSPTTMNTEAFF. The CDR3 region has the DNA TGTGCCAGCAGCCCGACGACCATGAACACTGAAGCTTTCTTT.

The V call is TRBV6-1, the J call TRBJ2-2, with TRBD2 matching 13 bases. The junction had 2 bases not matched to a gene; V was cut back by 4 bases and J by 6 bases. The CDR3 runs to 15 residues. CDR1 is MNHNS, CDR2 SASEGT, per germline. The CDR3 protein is CASSVLAGGSGELFF. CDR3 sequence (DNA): TGTGCCAGCAGTGTACTAGCGGGAGGGTCCGGGGAGCTGTTTTTT.

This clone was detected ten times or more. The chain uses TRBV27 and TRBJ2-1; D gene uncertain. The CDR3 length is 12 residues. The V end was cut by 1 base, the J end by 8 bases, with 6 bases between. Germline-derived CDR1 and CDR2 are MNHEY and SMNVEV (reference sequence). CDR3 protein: CASSLFGDEQFF. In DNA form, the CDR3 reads TGTGCCAGCAGTTTATTTGGGGATGAGCAGTTCTTC.

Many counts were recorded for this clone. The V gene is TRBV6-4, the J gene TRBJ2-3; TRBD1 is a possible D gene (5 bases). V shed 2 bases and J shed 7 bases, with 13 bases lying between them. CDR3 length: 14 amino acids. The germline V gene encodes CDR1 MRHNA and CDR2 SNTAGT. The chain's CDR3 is CASSDGSGSNTQYF. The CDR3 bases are TGTGCCAGCAGTGACGGTTCAGGGTCGAATACGCAGTATTTT.

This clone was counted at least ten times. CDR3 amino acids: CSARDSGRGHEQYF. Written as DNA, the CDR3 is TGCAGTGCTAGGGATAGCGGGAGAGGCCACGAGCAGTACTTC. The gene calls are TRBV20-1 and TRBJ2-7, with 9 nucleotides matching TRBD2. CDR1 is DFQATT and CDR2 is SNEGSKA in the germline V gene (reference sequence). V was pared by 3 bases and J by 5 bases, with 8 bases of the junction left unmatched. This CDR3 region has 14 residues.

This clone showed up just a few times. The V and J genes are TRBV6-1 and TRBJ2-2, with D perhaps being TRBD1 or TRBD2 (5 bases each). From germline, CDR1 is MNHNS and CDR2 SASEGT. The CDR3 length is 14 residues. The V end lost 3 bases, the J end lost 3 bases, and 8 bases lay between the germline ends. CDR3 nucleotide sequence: TGTGCCAGCAGTGAGGGGACGGACACCGGGGAGCTGTTTTTT. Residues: CASSEGTDTGELFF.

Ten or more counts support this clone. Here the CDR3 reads CASSYSTGEAFF. The CDR3 DNA reads as TGTGCCAGCAGTTACTCAACAGGGGAGGCTTTCTTT. The chain uses TRBV6-5 and TRBJ1-1; 7 bases fit TRBD1. CDR3 length equals 12 residues. With 0 bases clipped from V and 11 bases from J, the junction kept 3 bases outside the gene matches. Germline V gene sequence: CDR1 MNHEY, CDR2 SVGAGI.

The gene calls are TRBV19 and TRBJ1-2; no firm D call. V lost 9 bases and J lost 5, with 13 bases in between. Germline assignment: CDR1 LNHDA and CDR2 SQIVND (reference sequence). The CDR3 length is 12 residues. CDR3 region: CASATREYGYTF. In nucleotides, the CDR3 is TGTGCCAGCGCCACGAGGGAATATGGCTACACCTTC.

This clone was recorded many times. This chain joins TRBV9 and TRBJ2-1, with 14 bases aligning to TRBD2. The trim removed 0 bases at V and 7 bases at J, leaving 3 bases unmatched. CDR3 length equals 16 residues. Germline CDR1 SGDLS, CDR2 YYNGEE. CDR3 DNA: TGTGCCAGCAGCGTAGGGACTAGCGGGAGGATTAATGAGCAGTTCTTC. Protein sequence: CASSVGTSGRINEQFF.

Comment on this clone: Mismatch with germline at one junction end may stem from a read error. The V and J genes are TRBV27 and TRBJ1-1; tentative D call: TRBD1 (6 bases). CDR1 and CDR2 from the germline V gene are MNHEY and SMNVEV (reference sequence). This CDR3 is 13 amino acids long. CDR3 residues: CASIRRGDTESFF. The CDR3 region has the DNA TGTGCCAGCATTCGCAGGGGTGACACTGAATCTTTCTTT.

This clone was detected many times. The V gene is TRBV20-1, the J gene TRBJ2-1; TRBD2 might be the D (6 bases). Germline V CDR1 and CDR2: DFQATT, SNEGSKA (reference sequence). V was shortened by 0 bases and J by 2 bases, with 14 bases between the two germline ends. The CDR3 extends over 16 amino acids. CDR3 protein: CSARDQDYSPYNEQFF. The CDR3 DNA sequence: TGCAGTGCTAGAGATCAGGACTACTCCCCCTACAATGAGCAGTTCTTC.

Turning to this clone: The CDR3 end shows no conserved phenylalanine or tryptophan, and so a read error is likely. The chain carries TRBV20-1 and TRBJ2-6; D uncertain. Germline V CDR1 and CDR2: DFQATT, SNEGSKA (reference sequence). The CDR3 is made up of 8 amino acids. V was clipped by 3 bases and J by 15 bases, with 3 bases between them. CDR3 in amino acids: CSASPLTI. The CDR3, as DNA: TGCAGTGCTAGCCCCCTGACTATC.